The clone carrying this T cell receptor beta chain came up many times. The CDR3 contains 14 residues. V lost 2 bases and J 3 bases, leaving 10 bases between the germline ends. Per germline, CDR1 MNHEY and CDR2 SVGAGI. TCRdb redid the calling of the 5' RACE reads with MiXCR, one entry per CDR3 protein. This table holds just under 65,000 distinct CDR3 sequences, 20% to 25% found once. CD4+CD45RO+CD25- cells were isolated as memory CD4+ T cells. Sequenced material: memory CD4+ T cells sorted from a lymph node. The subset: memory CD4+ T cells, CD4+CD45RO+CD25-. V is TRBV6-5 and J is TRBJ1-1, with D unresolved. This clonotype originated in a female donor with breast cancer. The CDR3 protein is CASSYAYSYTEAFF. The CDR3 region has the DNA TGTGCCAGCAGTTACGCGTATTCTTACACTGAAGCTTTCTTT.